This is a list of T cell receptor beta chains from one sample in a study of control samples from healthy donors and cancer patients. Method: immunoSEQ multiplex PCR; TCRdb's copy keeps in-frame clones and lacks some. Of about 120,000 clones detected, around 87% appear once; the ten largest clones hold about 2.7%. The specimen sequenced was blood. Source of these receptors: a man aged 55 to 70 in good health. The CDR3 runs from the conserved cysteine through the conserved F or W. A D gene is named only where the DNA matches it firmly. Some rows have no size entry. The others give once, few or many, or a class for an expanded clone.

D,J,V,size,CDR3,DNA
-,TRBJ1-1,TRBV6-6,-,CASSYSSTGGDTEAFF,TGTGCCAGCAGTTACTCCTCAACGGGGGGCGACACTGAAGCTTTCTTT
TRBD1,TRBJ1-2,TRBV7-2,few,CASSIGQGPNYGYTF,TGTGCCAGCAGCATCGGACAGGGCCCTAACTATGGCTACACCTTC
TRBD1,TRBJ1-1,TRBV7-9,-,CASSFGGTANTEAFF,TGTGCCAGCAGCTTCGGGGGGACAGCGAACACTGAAGCTTTCTTT
-,TRBJ2-7,TRBV15,-,CATSSFAGIEQYF,TGTGCCACCAGCAGCTTCGCGGGGATCGAGCAGTACTTC
-,TRBJ1-2,TRBV30,-,CAWSVQAGGRGYGYTF,TGTGCCTGGAGTGTACAGGCAGGCGGTCGAGGCTATGGCTACACCTTC
TRBD1,TRBJ2-7,TRBV28,-,CASSGTGVSYEQYF,TGTGCCAGTTCAGGGACAGGGGTTTCCTACGAGCAGTACTTC
-,TRBJ1-6,TRBV6-6,-,CASSYPDSNSPLHF,TGTGCCAGCAGTTACCCGGACAGTAATTCACCCCTCCACTTT
-,TRBJ2-5,TRBV3-1/TRBV3-2,-,CASSQVTAQETQYF,TGTGCCAGCAGCCAAGTAACAGCTCAAGAGACCCAGTACTTC
-,TRBJ2-6,TRBV19,-,CASSTKGANVLTF,TGTGCCAGTAGTACCAAAGGGGCCAACGTCCTGACTTTC
-,TRBJ2-7,TRBV5-6,-,CASSLPGVGHEQYF,TGTGCCAGCAGCTTGCCAGGGGTTGGCCACGAGCAGTACTTC
-,TRBJ1-5,TRBV28,-,CASMQPSSNQPQHF,TGTGCCAGCATGCAGCCTTCCAGCAATCAGCCCCAGCATTTT
-,TRBJ1-4,TRBV4-1,-,CASSQDGDLATNEKLFF,TGCGCCAGCAGCCAAGATGGCGATCTAGCAACTAATGAAAAACTGTTTTTT
-,TRBJ1-1,TRBV19,-,CASRTYRAAEAFF,TGTGCCAGTAGGACCTACAGGGCTGCTGAAGCTTTCTTT
TRBD1,TRBJ1-1,TRBV6-1,-,CASSETTGSNTEAFF,TGTGCCAGCAGTGAAACGACAGGGAGTAACACTGAAGCTTTCTTT
TRBD2,TRBJ2-3,TRBV6-1,-,CASSENSGGASTDTQYF,TGTGCCAGCAGTGAAAATAGCGGGGGGGCGTCGACAGATACGCAGTATTTT
-,TRBJ2-7,TRBV29-1,-,CSVWSGYEQYF,TGCAGCGTTTGGTCTGGCTACGAGCAGTACTTC
TRBD1,TRBJ1-1,TRBV13,-,CASSFSGTGRTEAFF,TGTGCCAGCAGCTTCTCCGGGACAGGGCGGACTGAAGCTTTCTTT
-,TRBJ1-1,TRBV7-9,-,CASSSQRLATEAFF,TGTGCCAGCAGCTCCCAAAGGTTGGCAACTGAAGCTTTCTTT
TRBD1,TRBJ1-2,TRBV4-1,once,CASSQDIGQGYDYTF,TGCGCCAGCAGCCAAGACATCGGACAGGGTTATGACTACACCTTC
-,TRBJ1-1,TRBV24-1,once,CATSGHLNTEAFF,TGTGCCACCTCCGGACACCTGAACACTGAAGCTTTCTTT
-,TRBJ2-2,TRBV24-1,-,CATSDFPGDTGELFF,TGTGCCACCAGTGATTTTCCGGGGGACACCGGGGAGCTGTTTTTT
-,TRBJ2-7,TRBV27,few,CASSYGVSYEQYF,TGTGCCAGCAGCTACGGGGTCTCCTACGAGCAGTACTTC
TRBD2,TRBJ2-7,TRBV7-2,few,CASSLAGRVDYEQYF,TGTGCCAGCAGCTTAGCGGGGAGGGTTGACTACGAGCAGTACTTC
-,TRBJ1-4,TRBV18,-,CASSHGPRGEKLFF,TGTGCCAGCTCACACGGCCCGCGCGGTGAAAAACTGTTTTTT
-,TRBJ1-1,TRBV10-3,-,CAISRTPNTEAFF,TGTGCCATCAGCAGGACCCCGAACACTGAAGCTTTCTTT
-,TRBJ1-6,TRBV9,-,CASSVAPGDNSPLHF,TGTGCCAGCAGCGTAGCCCCGGGGGATAATTCACCCCTCCACTTT